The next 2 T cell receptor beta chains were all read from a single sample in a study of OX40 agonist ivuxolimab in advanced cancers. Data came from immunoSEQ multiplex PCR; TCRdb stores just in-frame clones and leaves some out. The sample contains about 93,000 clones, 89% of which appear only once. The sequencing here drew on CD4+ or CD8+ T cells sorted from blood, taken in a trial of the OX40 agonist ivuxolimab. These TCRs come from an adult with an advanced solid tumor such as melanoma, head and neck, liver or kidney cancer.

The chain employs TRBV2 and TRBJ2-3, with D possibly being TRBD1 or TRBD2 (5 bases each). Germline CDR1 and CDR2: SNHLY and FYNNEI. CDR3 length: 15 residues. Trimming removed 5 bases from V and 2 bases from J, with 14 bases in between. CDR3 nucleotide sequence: TGTGCCAGCAGTCCCCAGGGAGTAAACACAGATACGCAGTATTTT. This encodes CASSPQGVNTDTQYF.

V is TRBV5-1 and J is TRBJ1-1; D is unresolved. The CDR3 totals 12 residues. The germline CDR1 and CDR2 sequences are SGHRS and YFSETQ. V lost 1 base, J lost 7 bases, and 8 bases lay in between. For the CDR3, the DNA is TGCGCCAGCAGCTTGAATCAGGTTGAAGCTTTCTTT. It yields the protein CASSLNQVEAFF.